A selection of T cell receptor beta chains follows, all from one sample in a study of T cell repertoires in cytomegalovirus infection. TCRdb ran MiXCR on the reads and lists one entry per CDR3 protein. The table includes around 320,000 distinct CDR3 sequences, around a tenth detected once. What was sequenced was PBMCs. These receptors all stem from a human donor in good health (CMV status not recorded). Some clones in this sample may be carry-over from other donors' samples. The CDR3 runs from the conserved cysteine through the conserved F or W. The order of the fields is clone size, V gene, J gene, D gene, CDR3 protein, CDR3 DNA. The D gene is left open where the match is weak. Clone size is stated in some rows and not others, as once, few, many or a class when expanded.

clone_size: once
v_call: TRBV25-1
j_call: TRBJ2-7
d_call: -
cdr3_aa: CASSIPGLCLKQYF
cdr3_nt: TGTGCCAGCAGTATACCGGGACTCTGTTTGAAGCAGTACTTC

clone_size: few
v_call: TRBV12-3/TRBV12-4
j_call: TRBJ2-1
d_call: TRBD2
cdr3_aa: CASSLASGKSNEQFF
cdr3_nt: TGTGCCAGCAGTTTAGCTAGCGGGAAATCGAATGAGCAGTTCTTC

clone_size: many
v_call: TRBV7-8
j_call: TRBJ2-3
d_call: -
cdr3_aa: CASSLFGVSTDTQYF
cdr3_nt: TGTGCCAGCAGCTTATTTGGGGTCAGCACAGATACGCAGTATTTT

clone_size: many
v_call: TRBV4-3
j_call: TRBJ2-6
d_call: -
cdr3_aa: CASSPLSGGNPGANVLTF
cdr3_nt: TGCGCCAGCAGCCCTCTGAGCGGAGGGAACCCTGGGGCCAACGTCCTGACTTTC

clone_size: many
v_call: TRBV27
j_call: TRBJ1-2
d_call: -
cdr3_aa: CASSLTPGTLNYGYTF
cdr3_nt: TGTGCCAGCAGTTTGACCCCCGGGACGTTGAACTATGGCTACACCTTC

clone_size: few
v_call: TRBV6-1
j_call: TRBJ1-4
d_call: -
cdr3_aa: CASRGGHLATNEKLFF
cdr3_nt: TGTGCCAGCAGGGGAGGACACCTTGCAACTAATGAAAAACTGTTTTTT

clone_size: -
v_call: TRBV4-3
j_call: TRBJ2-5
d_call: -
cdr3_aa: CASSRKQETQYF
cdr3_nt: TGCGCCAGCAGCCGGAAACAAGAGACCCAGTACTTC

clone_size: many
v_call: TRBV7-8
j_call: TRBJ2-3
d_call: -
cdr3_aa: CASSLGPGGRRTDTQYF
cdr3_nt: TGTGCCAGCAGCTTGGGACCCGGGGGCCGCCGCACAGATACGCAGTATTTT

clone_size: many
v_call: TRBV7-2
j_call: TRBJ2-5
d_call: -
cdr3_aa: CASSPRLQGETQYF
cdr3_nt: TGTGCCAGCAGCCCCCGCTTGCAGGGGGAGACCCAGTACTTC

clone_size: many
v_call: TRBV7-2
j_call: TRBJ2-5
d_call: TRBD1
cdr3_aa: CASSSQDRVGTQYF
cdr3_nt: TGTGCCAGCAGCTCCCAGGACAGGGTGGGGACCCAGTACTTC

clone_size: many
v_call: TRBV12-3/TRBV12-4
j_call: TRBJ1-1
d_call: -
cdr3_aa: CASSNLHRNTEAFF
cdr3_nt: TGTGCCAGCAGCAATCTCCACAGAAACACTGAAGCTTTCTTT

clone_size: once
v_call: TRBV6-4
j_call: TRBJ1-5
d_call: -
cdr3_aa: CASSGIGQLSQPQHF
cdr3_nt: TGTGCCAGCAGTGGGATCGGGCAACTGAGTCAGCCCCAGCATTTT

clone_size: -
v_call: TRBV5-4
j_call: TRBJ1-1
d_call: TRBD1
cdr3_aa: CANRQGSVAFF
cdr3_nt: TGTGCCAATAGACAGGGCTCTGTAGCTTTCTTT

clone_size: -
v_call: TRBV12-5
j_call: TRBJ2-7
d_call: -
cdr3_aa: CASGLSLSYEQYF
cdr3_nt: TGTGCTAGTGGTCTCAGCCTCTCCTACGAGCAGTACTTC

clone_size: few
v_call: TRBV28
j_call: TRBJ2-3
d_call: -
cdr3_aa: CASSPADGRDTQYF
cdr3_nt: TGTGCCAGCAGTCCGGCCGATGGGAGAGATACGCAGTATTTT

clone_size: -
v_call: TRBV6-2/TRBV6-3
j_call: TRBJ2-1
d_call: -
cdr3_aa: CASSYSPGLNEQFF
cdr3_nt: TGTGCCAGCAGTTACTCACCGGGGTTGAATGAGCAGTTCTTC

clone_size: few
v_call: TRBV11-2
j_call: TRBJ1-4
d_call: -
cdr3_aa: CASSLKSMWGRGEKLFF
cdr3_nt: TGTGCCAGCAGCTTAAAGTCCATGTGGGGGCGCGGTGAAAAACTGTTTTTT

clone_size: many
v_call: TRBV6-2/TRBV6-3
j_call: TRBJ2-7
d_call: -
cdr3_aa: CASSYSGVQPTYEQYF
cdr3_nt: TGTGCCAGCAGTTACTCCGGGGTACAGCCCACCTACGAGCAGTACTTC

clone_size: many
v_call: TRBV6-2/TRBV6-3
j_call: TRBJ1-5
d_call: -
cdr3_aa: CASSYIGPANQPQHF
cdr3_nt: TGTGCCAGCAGTTACATAGGTCCAGCTAATCAGCCCCAGCATTTT

clone_size: few
v_call: TRBV10-3
j_call: TRBJ2-7
d_call: -
cdr3_aa: CAISETTYEQYF
cdr3_nt: TGTGCCATCAGTGAGACCACCTACGAGCAGTACTTC

clone_size: few
v_call: TRBV6-5
j_call: TRBJ2-2
d_call: -
cdr3_aa: CASSYEGSMSTGELFF
cdr3_nt: TGTGCCAGCAGTTACGAGGGGTCGATGTCCACCGGGGAGCTGTTTTTT

clone_size: -
v_call: TRBV30
j_call: TRBJ1-5
d_call: TRBD1
cdr3_aa: CAWNQGVGNQPQHF
cdr3_nt: TGTGCCTGGAACCAGGGGGTAGGTAATCAGCCCCAGCATTTT

clone_size: -
v_call: TRBV11-2
j_call: TRBJ2-1
d_call: TRBD2
cdr3_aa: CASSPRSSGGGDEQFF
cdr3_nt: TGTGCCAGCAGCCCGAGATCTAGCGGGGGGGGGGATGAGCAGTTCTTC

clone_size: few
v_call: TRBV28
j_call: TRBJ2-2
d_call: -
cdr3_aa: CATPARSNTGELFF
cdr3_nt: TGTGCCACCCCTGCCAGATCGAACACCGGGGAGCTGTTTTTT

clone_size: -
v_call: TRBV20-1
j_call: TRBJ2-5
d_call: -
cdr3_aa: CSAPGRELSQETQYF
cdr3_nt: TGCAGTGCTCCGGGCAGGGAGCTCTCACAAGAGACCCAGTACTTC

clone_size: few
v_call: TRBV7-9
j_call: TRBJ2-7
d_call: -
cdr3_aa: CASSLSPEPYEQYF
cdr3_nt: TGTGCCAGCAGCTTAAGCCCAGAACCCTACGAGCAGTACTTC

clone_size: many
v_call: TRBV27
j_call: TRBJ2-7
d_call: TRBD2
cdr3_aa: CASSSAASGLSYEQYF
cdr3_nt: TGTGCCAGCAGTTCCGCCGCTAGCGGCCTCTCCTACGAGCAGTACTTC

clone_size: -
v_call: TRBV7-9
j_call: TRBJ1-2
d_call: TRBD1
cdr3_aa: CASSLGGGQEFNYGYTF
cdr3_nt: TGTGCCAGCAGCTTAGGAGGGGGCCAAGAGTTTAACTATGGCTACACCTTC

clone_size: many
v_call: TRBV7-9
j_call: TRBJ2-7
d_call: -
cdr3_aa: CASSLGFYEQYF
cdr3_nt: TGTGCCAGCAGCTTAGGGTTCTACGAGCAGTACTTC

clone_size: many
v_call: TRBV6-1
j_call: TRBJ1-3
d_call: -
cdr3_aa: CASSPGRRSSGNTIYF
cdr3_nt: TGTGCCAGCAGTCCCGGACGGCGGAGCTCTGGAAACACCATATATTTT

clone_size: -
v_call: TRBV6-1
j_call: TRBJ1-1
d_call: -
cdr3_aa: CASRHLHVGVNTEAFF
cdr3_nt: TGTGCCAGCAGACACCTTCACGTTGGAGTAAACACTGAAGCTTTCTTT

clone_size: many
v_call: TRBV7-2
j_call: TRBJ2-5
d_call: TRBD2
cdr3_aa: CASSLGLAGGGETQYF
cdr3_nt: TGTGCCAGCAGCTTAGGGCTAGCGGGAGGTGGAGAGACCCAGTACTTC

clone_size: -
v_call: TRBV2
j_call: TRBJ2-4
d_call: -
cdr3_aa: CASSALDVLAKNIQYF
cdr3_nt: TGTGCCAGCAGCGCCTTGGACGTATTAGCCAAAAACATTCAGTACTTC

clone_size: many
v_call: TRBV11-2
j_call: TRBJ1-2
d_call: TRBD1
cdr3_aa: CASSRQGRVYGYTF
cdr3_nt: TGTGCCAGCAGCCGACAGGGGAGAGTCTATGGCTACACCTTC

clone_size: few
v_call: TRBV5-1
j_call: TRBJ1-1
d_call: -
cdr3_aa: CASYKGTEAFF
cdr3_nt: TGCGCCAGCTACAAGGGCACTGAAGCTTTCTTT

clone_size: many
v_call: TRBV7-8
j_call: TRBJ2-3
d_call: TRBD2
cdr3_aa: CASTRGINSGGTDTQYF
cdr3_nt: TGTGCCAGCACCCGAGGGATTAATAGCGGGGGGACAGATACGCAGTATTTT

clone_size: -
v_call: TRBV7-3
j_call: TRBJ2-7
d_call: TRBD2
cdr3_aa: CASSLTGGLAGVYEQYF
cdr3_nt: TGTGCCAGCAGCTTAACCGGGGGACTAGCGGGAGTCTACGAGCAGTACTTC

clone_size: many
v_call: TRBV7-2
j_call: TRBJ2-4
d_call: TRBD1
cdr3_aa: CASSPQGALTKNIQYF
cdr3_nt: TGTGCCAGCAGCCCTCAGGGGGCGCTGACCAAAAACATTCAGTACTTC

clone_size: few
v_call: TRBV20-1
j_call: TRBJ2-1
d_call: -
cdr3_aa: CSAHPPPNEQFF
cdr3_nt: TGCAGTGCTCACCCGCCCCCCAATGAGCAGTTCTTC

clone_size: many
v_call: TRBV25-1
j_call: TRBJ1-6
d_call: -
cdr3_aa: CASSPGLRSSYNSPLHF
cdr3_nt: TGTGCCAGCAGTCCGGGACTTCGGAGCTCCTATAATTCACCCCTCCACTTT

clone_size: many
v_call: TRBV12-3/TRBV12-4
j_call: TRBJ2-6
d_call: TRBD2
cdr3_aa: CASTWGGAGANVLTF
cdr3_nt: TGTGCCAGCACCTGGGGGGGGGCTGGGGCCAACGTCCTGACTTTC

clone_size: few
v_call: TRBV9
j_call: TRBJ1-1
d_call: -
cdr3_aa: CASSVEGQPHTEAFF
cdr3_nt: TGTGCCAGCAGCGTAGAGGGCCAGCCTCACACTGAAGCTTTCTTT